The rows below give T cell receptor beta chains drawn from one sample of a study of shared clonotypes between healthy human individuals. TCRdb keeps only in-frame clones here, not all; method: immunoSEQ multiplex PCR. Of more than 550,000 clones in the sample, about 90% were seen once. The sample comprised memory CD8+ T cells from PBMCs. The receptors come from a young man in good health. Some clones in this sample may be carry-over from other donors' samples. Each CDR3 is given with its conserved first and last residue. D genes are given only for firm matches. A row's size may be missing; if present it is once, few, many or a size class.

D	size	V	CDR3
.	.	TRBV19	CASSIGGRLNEKLFF
.	.	TRBV28	CASSNFRGGTDTQYF
TRBD1	once	TRBV7-8	CASSGTRQGMGETQYF
.	.	TRBV9	CASSVNVDYEQYF
.	.	TRBV5-5	CASSADFAEQYF
TRBD1	.	TRBV11-3	CASSPWGQGVDTGELFF
.	.	TRBV27	CASSLGPTGFTEAFF
.	.	TRBV4-2	CASSQPGSLNTEAFF
TRBD2	.	TRBV5-6	CASSLETSGFPYEQYF
.	.	TRBV2	CASSDGRATDTQYF
TRBD1	.	TRBV10-3	CAISELIPRDRGSGYGYTF
.	.	TRBV2	CAMSQKGRGEQYF
TRBD2	.	TRBV10-3	CAIMGTSSSGGQYF
.	.	TRBV5-1	CASSPPNSERWGDTQYF
.	.	TRBV7-8	CASSLEVSSYNEQFF
.	.	TRBV7-9	CASSPGGVGGNQPQHF